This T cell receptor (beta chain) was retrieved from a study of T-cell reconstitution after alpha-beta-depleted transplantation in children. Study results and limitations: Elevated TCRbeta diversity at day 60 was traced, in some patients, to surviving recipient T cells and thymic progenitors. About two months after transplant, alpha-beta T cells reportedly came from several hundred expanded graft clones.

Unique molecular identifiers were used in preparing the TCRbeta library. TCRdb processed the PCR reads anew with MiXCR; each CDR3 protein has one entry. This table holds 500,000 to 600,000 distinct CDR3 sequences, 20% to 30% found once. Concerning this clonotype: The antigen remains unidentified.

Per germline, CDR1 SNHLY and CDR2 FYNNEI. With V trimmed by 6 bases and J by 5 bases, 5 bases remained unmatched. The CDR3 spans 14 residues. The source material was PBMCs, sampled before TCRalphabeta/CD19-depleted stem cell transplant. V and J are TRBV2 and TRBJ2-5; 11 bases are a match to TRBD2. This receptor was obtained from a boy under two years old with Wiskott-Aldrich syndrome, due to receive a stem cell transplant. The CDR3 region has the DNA TGTGCCAGCAGCGTAGCGGGAGGGTCGGAGACCCAGTACTTC. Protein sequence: CASSVAGGSETQYF.